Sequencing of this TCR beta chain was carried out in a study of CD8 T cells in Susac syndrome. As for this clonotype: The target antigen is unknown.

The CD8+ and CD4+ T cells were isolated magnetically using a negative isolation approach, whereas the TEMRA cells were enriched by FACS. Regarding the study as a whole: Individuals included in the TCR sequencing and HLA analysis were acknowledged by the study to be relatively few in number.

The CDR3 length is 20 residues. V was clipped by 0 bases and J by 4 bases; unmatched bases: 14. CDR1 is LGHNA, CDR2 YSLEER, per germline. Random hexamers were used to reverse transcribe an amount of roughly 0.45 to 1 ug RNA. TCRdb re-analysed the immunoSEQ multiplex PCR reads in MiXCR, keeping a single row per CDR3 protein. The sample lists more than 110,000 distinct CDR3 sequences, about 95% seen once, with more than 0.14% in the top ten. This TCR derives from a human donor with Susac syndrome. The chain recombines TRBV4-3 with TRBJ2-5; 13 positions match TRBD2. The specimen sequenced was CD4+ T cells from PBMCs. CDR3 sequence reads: CASSQEFGLAGELSGETQYF. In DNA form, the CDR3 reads TGCGCCAGCAGCCAAGAGTTTGGACTAGCGGGAGAGCTAAGTGGAGAGACCCAGTACTTC.